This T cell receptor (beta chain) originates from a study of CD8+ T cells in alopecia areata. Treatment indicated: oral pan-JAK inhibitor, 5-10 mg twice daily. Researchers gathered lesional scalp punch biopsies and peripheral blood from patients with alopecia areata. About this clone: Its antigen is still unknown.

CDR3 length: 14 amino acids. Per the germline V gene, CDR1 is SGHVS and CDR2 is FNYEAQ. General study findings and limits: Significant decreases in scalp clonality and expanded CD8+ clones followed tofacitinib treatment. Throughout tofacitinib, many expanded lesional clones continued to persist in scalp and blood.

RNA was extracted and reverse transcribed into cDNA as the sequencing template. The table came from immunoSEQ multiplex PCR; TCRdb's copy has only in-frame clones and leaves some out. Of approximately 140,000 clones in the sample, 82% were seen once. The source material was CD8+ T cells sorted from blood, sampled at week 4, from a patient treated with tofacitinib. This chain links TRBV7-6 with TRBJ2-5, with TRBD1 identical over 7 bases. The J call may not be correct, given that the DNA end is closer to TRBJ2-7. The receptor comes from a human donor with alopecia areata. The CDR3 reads CASSLGQESYEQYF. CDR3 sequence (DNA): TGTGCCAGCAGCCTTGGACAGGAGAGCTACGAGCAGTACTTC.